The 5 T cell receptor beta chains below all came from one sample that was sequenced in a study of blood T cell repertoires in COVID-19. Some clones are missing from TCRdb's copy, which holds only in-frame ones; the method was immunoSEQ multiplex PCR. The sample lists fewer than 50,000 clones, around 90% seen once, with less than 30% in the top ten. The sample comprised peripheral blood. Every receptor here comes from a man in his sixties with active or convalescent COVID-19.

On this clone: Other DNA variants within this sample encode the same CDR3. The J gene is TRBJ1-2, the V gene TRBV12-3 or TRBV12-4, with 8 positions matching TRBD1. With V trimmed by 7 bases and J by 8 bases, 9 bases remained unmatched. The CDR3 covers 13 residues. DNA of the CDR3: TGTGCCAGCACCCAGGGGGCAGGGAAAGGCTACACCTTC. Protein product: CASTQGAGKGYTF.

The chain is built from TRBV5-1 and TRBJ2-7, with TRBD1 matching over 9 bases. CDR1 is SGHRS, CDR2 YFSETQ, per germline. The CDR3 has 15 residues. The V and J ends lost 5 bases and 2 bases, in that order; junction bases with no gene match: 8. The CDR3 sequence: CASSRSGTGPYEQYF. DNA of the CDR3: TGCGCCAGCAGTAGATCCGGGACAGGGCCCTACGAGCAGTACTTC.

The chain is built from TRBV5-1 and TRBJ2-3; D is perhaps TRBD2 (6 bases). The CDR3 totals 15 residues. CDR1 is SGHRS and CDR2 is YFSETQ in the germline V gene. V dropped 3 bases and J dropped 8 bases, with 19 bases sitting between them. CDR3 amino acids: CASSSSGRERGTQYF. Written as DNA, the CDR3 is TGCGCCAGCAGCTCCTCTGGGCGGGAAAGGGGTACGCAGTATTTT.

This sequence joins TRBV11-2 and TRBJ2-5; the D is unclear. The V gene's germline CDR1 is SGHAT and CDR2 FQNNGV. The CDR3 consists of 13 residues. With 1 base removed from V and 5 bases from J, the gap between germline ends came to 8 bases. CDR3: CASSLVSQETQYF. In nucleotides, the CDR3 is TGTGCCAGCAGCTTAGTAAGTCAGGAGACCCAGTACTTC. Using reference TRBV11-2 and TRBJ2-5 for the parts outside the CDR3, the full variable domain is EAGVAQSPRYKIIEKRQSVAFWCNPISGHATLYWYQQILGQGPKLLIQFQNNGVVDDSQLPKDRFSAERLKGVDSTLKIQPAKLEDSAVYLCASSLVSQETQYFGPGTRLLVL.

V and J are TRBV10-3 and TRBJ1-1; D ambiguous. CDR1 ENHRY and CDR2 SYGVKD come from the germline V gene. Trimming removed 2 bases from V and 11 bases from J, with 12 bases in between. The CDR3 length is 12 residues. DNA of the CDR3: TGTGCCATCAGTGAGACTGGCACCGGGGCTTTCTTT. Its protein product is CAISETGTGAFF.